This entry concerns a single T cell receptor (beta chain). The CDR3 contains 13 residues. The ends were cut back, 4 bases at V and 3 bases at J, with 10 bases in the middle. Per the germline V gene, CDR1 is SEHNR and CDR2 is FQNEAQ (reference sequence). Several immunoSEQ 96-well plates shared each subset's DNA, each plate a replicate. In the study's own analysis: Junction-only sequences without quality scores came from ImmunoSEQ, so filtering differed. The protocol was immunoSEQ multiplex PCR, while the TCRdb copy is restricted to in-frame clones and leaves out a portion. V and J calls and clone size come straight from that table; D and trimming were deduced from the DNA. The data hold about 2,200,000 clones, with under 95% observed a single time. CD8 cells regarded as naive lacked CD45RO, were positively chosen for CCR7, and omitted terminally differentiated effector memory CD45RA+ cells. This record comes from a study of shared clonotypes between healthy human individuals. At the level of the study: Three plates each covered CD4 naive and memory; CD8 naive two, CD8 memory one.

The specimen sequenced was naive CD8+ T cells from PBMCs. The sequence derives from a man younger than 30 in good health. Some clones in this sample may be carry-over from other donors' samples. The J gene is TRBJ2-7, the V gene TRBV7-9; D ambiguous. The CDR3 spells CASSSRRNYEQYF. The CDR3 bases are TGTGCCAGCAGCTCCCGCAGGAACTACGAGCAGTACTTC.